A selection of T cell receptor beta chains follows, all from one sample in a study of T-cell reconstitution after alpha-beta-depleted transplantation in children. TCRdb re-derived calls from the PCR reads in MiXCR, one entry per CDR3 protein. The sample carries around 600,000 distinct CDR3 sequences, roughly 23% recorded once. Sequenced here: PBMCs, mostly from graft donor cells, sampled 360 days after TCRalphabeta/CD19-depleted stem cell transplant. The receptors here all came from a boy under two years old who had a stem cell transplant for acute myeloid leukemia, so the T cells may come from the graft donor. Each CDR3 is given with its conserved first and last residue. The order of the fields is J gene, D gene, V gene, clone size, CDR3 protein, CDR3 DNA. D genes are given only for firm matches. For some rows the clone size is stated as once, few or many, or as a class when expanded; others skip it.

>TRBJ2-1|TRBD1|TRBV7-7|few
CASSYGQGAIEQFF
TGTGCCAGCAGCTATGGACAGGGGGCCATTGAGCAGTTCTTC
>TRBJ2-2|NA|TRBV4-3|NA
CASSQDFRDVPNTGELFF
TGCGCCAGCAGCCAAGATTTTAGGGACGTACCGAACACCGGGGAGCTGTTTTTT
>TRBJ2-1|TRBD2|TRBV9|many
CASSVEGGGHNEQFF
TGTGCCAGCAGCGTAGAGGGCGGGGGGCACAATGAGCAGTTCTTC
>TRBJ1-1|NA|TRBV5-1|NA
CASSYDRTNTEAFF
TGCGCCAGCAGTTATGACAGAACGAACACTGAAGCTTTCTTT
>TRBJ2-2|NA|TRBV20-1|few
CSARDPTGPNTGELFF
TGCAGTGCTAGAGATCCGACTGGCCCGAACACCGGGGAGCTGTTTTTT
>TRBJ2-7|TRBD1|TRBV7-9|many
CASRIPGQGGYEQYF
TGTGCCAGCAGGATACCGGGACAGGGGGGCTACGAGCAGTACTTC
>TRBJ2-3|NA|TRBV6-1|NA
CASLGGPTDTQYF
TGTGCCAGCCTTGGGGGGCCCACAGATACGCAGTATTTT
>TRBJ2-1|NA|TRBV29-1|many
CSVEDEPSYNEQFF
TGCAGCGTTGAAGACGAGCCCTCCTACAATGAGCAGTTCTTC
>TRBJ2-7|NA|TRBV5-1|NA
CASSAGDAAYEQYF
TGCGCCAGCAGCGCAGGGGACGCAGCCTACGAGCAGTACTTC
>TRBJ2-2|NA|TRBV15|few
CATSSHPSNTGELFF
TGTGCCACCAGCAGTCATCCCTCGAACACCGGGGAGCTGTTTTTT
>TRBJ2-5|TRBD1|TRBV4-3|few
CASSQDLGTGTGLETQYF
TGCGCCAGCAGCCAAGATTTAGGGACCGGGACAGGGCTAGAGACCCAGTACTTC
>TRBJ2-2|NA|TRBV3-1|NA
CASSLRQALNTGELFF
TGTGCCAGCAGCCTCCGACAGGCCCTGAACACCGGGGAGCTGTTTTTT
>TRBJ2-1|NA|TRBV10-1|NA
CASSELGAHEQFF
TGCGCCAGCAGTGAGCTAGGTGCCCATGAGCAGTTCTTC
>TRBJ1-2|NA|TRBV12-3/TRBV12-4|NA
CASSDLLQEENGYTF
TGTGCCAGCAGCGATCTACTTCAGGAGGAGAATGGCTACACCTTC
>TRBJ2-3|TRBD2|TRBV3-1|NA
CASSHPTLGGSGGPDTQYF
TGTGCCAGCAGCCACCCGACATTGGGAGGTAGCGGGGGCCCAGATACGCAGTATTTT
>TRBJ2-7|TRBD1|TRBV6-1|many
CASSSRGHRYEQYF
TGTGCCAGCAGCTCCAGGGGGCATCGGTACGAGCAGTACTTC
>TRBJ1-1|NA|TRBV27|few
CASSFERGIEAFF
TGTGCCAGCAGTTTTGAGCGGGGGATTGAAGCTTTCTTT
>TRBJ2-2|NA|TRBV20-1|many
CSARGGGAIDANTGELFF
TGCAGTGCTAGAGGAGGGGGGGCGATCGACGCGAACACCGGGGAGCTGTTTTTT
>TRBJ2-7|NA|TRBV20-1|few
CSAKNQAGSSYEQYF
TGCAGTGCTAAAAATCAAGCGGGCTCCTCCTACGAGCAGTACTTC
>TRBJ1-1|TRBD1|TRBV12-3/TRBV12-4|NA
CASRLEQGSTEAFF
TGTGCCAGCAGACTAGAACAGGGGAGCACTGAAGCTTTCTTT
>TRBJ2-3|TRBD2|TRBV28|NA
CASSGAGDIDTQYF
TGTGCCAGCAGTGGAGCGGGGGACATAGATACGCAGTATTTT
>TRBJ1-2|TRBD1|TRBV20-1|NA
CSASTRTGGKDGYTF
TGCAGTGCTAGTACCCGGACAGGGGGGAAGGATGGCTACACCTTC
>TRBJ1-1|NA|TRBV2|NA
CASSEHRDAEAFF
TGTGCCAGCAGTGAACACAGGGATGCTGAAGCTTTCTTT
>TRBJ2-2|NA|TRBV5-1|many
CASSHPGQPTGELFF
TGCGCCAGCAGCCATCCGGGACAACCCACCGGGGAGCTGTTTTTT
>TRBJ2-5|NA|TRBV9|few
CASSEGGGQAETQYF
TGTGCCAGCAGCGAAGGGGGGGGGCAGGCAGAGACCCAGTACTTC
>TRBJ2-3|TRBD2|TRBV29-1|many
CSVANSGGRRDTQYF
TGCAGCGTGGCTAATAGCGGGGGGCGGCGAGATACGCAGTATTTT
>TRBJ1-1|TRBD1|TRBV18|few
CASSPGQGSNTEAFF
TGTGCCAGCTCGCCCGGACAGGGGTCGAACACTGAAGCTTTCTTT
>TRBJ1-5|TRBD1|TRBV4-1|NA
CASSQDDRAHQPQHF
TGCGCCAGCAGCCAAGACGACAGGGCGCACCAGCCCCAGCATTTT
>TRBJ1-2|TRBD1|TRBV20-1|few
CSARGGFQGARGYTF
TGCAGTGCTAGAGGCGGTTTTCAGGGGGCGAGGGGCTACACCTTC
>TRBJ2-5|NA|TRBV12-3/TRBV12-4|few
CASSHRRPQETQYF
TGTGCCAGCAGTCATCGACGGCCCCAAGAGACCCAGTACTTC
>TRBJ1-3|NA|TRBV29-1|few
CSVTGRSGNTIYF
TGCAGCGTAACAGGAAGGTCTGGAAACACCATATATTTT
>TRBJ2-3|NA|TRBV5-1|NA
CASSIGVPTLTQYF
TGCGCCAGCAGCATAGGGGTCCCAACTCTTACGCAGTATTTT
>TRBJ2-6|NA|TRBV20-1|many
CSARTGANPVGANVLTF
TGCAGTGCTAGAACCGGGGCCAACCCAGTTGGGGCCAACGTCCTGACTTTC
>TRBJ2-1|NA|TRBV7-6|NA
CASSSLTGAPISPYNEQFF
TGTGCCAGCAGCAGCTTGACAGGCGCCCCGATCTCACCCTACAATGAGCAGTTCTTC
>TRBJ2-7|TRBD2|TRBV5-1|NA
CASSTLGGYEQYF
TGCGCCAGCAGCACACTCGGGGGGTACGAGCAGTACTTC
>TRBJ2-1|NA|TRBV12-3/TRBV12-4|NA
CASSPNRGGSHSEQFF
TGTGCCAGCAGTCCGAACAGGGGGGGGTCACACAGTGAGCAGTTCTTC
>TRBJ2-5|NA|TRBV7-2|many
CASSPFGRSQETQYF
TGTGCCAGCAGCCCCTTCGGACGTAGCCAAGAGACCCAGTACTTC
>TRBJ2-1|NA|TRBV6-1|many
CASSPFPPGYNEQFF
TGTGCCAGCAGCCCCTTCCCTCCAGGGTACAATGAGCAGTTCTTC
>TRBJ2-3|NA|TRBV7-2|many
CASSKDTQYF
TGTGCCAGCTCCAAAGATACGCAGTATTTT
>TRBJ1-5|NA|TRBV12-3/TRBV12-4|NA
CASSFGHTQPQHF
TGTGCCAGCAGTTTCGGACACACCCAGCCCCAGCATTTT
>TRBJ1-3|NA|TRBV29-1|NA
CSVSTGYSGNTIYF
TGCAGCGTTTCGACAGGTTACTCTGGAAACACCATATATTTT